This TCR beta chain was recovered during a study of cytomegalovirus exposure and HLA in healthy donors (dated by TCRdb to 2016 to 2017). Some background on the complete study: A later analysis indicated that the roughly 120 validation repertoires were generated on the platform also employed for the approximately 670 repertoires of the first cohort. The study was designed to test whether signatures of past pathogen exposure could be identified by cataloging public T cell receptors. Along with the roughly 670-subject first cohort, a separate validation cohort of around 120 different subjects was used. The study combined high-throughput TCR immunosequencing, statistical association of individual TCRs with disease status, and machine learning to predict cytomegalovirus infection status.

V loses 4 bases at its end and J loses 1 base; junction bases beyond the gene matches: 4. The germline V gene (reference sequence) yields LNHDA for CDR1 and SQIVND for CDR2. Counted from cysteine to phenylalanine, this CDR3 has 15 amino acids. The entry retains the CDR3 DNA only, 45 bases that are in frame from base 1. Separate from the approximately 670-subject first cohort, the validation cohort of around 130 subjects was the group to which the donors belonged. Study-wide conclusions, independent of this receptor: A later analysis lacked HLA typing for the validation cohort, so it scored co-occurrence in that cohort across all 130 or so repertoires. A few of the identified cytomegalovirus-associated TCR beta chains were confirmed in vitro to be specific for cytomegalovirus antigens. The classifier was reported to diagnose cytomegalovirus status with high specificity and sensitivity in both the original and validation cohorts. A total of about 150 TCR beta chains were listed by the study as associated with cytomegalovirus. The authors suggested that the approach could potentially be generalized to other disease states and immunological phenotypes. Across donors, most TCR sequences were observed very rarely, whereas some public TCRs were present in many individuals. Of the cluster scores, 85% to 95% were above 0 in a later analysis, which found that TCRs clustered in the first cohort also tended to co-occur in the 120 or so validation repertoires.

The library came from the immunoSEQ multiplex PCR assay. From the authors' description of their analysis: A statistical classification framework was developed to diagnose cytomegalovirus status using the catalog of TCR beta chain sequences. TCRdb retrieved this table from immuneACCESS and kept in-frame rearrangements only. Not all clones are present; in checked studies, unresolved V genes account for under half, and no reason is known for the remainder. The V and J calls and clone size are taken from that table; D and trimming were inferred from the DNA. The sample has roughly 150,000 clones on record, about 96% of them singletons. The ten most abundant clones make up about 0.94% of the sample. Turning to this clone: What antigen it recognizes has not been identified. No much larger clonotype is one base removed from it; base qualities were not supplied.

Here the chain combines TRBV19 and TRBJ1-1; TRBD1 aligns with 9 central bases. This TCR was recovered from a woman younger than 30 in good health and CMV-seronegative. Sequencing was done on a sample of PBMCs. The CDR3 reads as follows: CASSKRDRENTEAFF. The DNA reads as follows: TGTGCCAGTAGTAAGAGGGACAGGGAGAACACTGAAGCTTTCTTT.